This T cell receptor beta chain was captured in a study of identical twins. Study-level findings and limits: Beta clonotypes that were abundant in cord blood contained fewer insertions, a pattern absent from memory repertoires. Cross-sectional statistical analysis was relied on for the conclusions, without the same donors being followed.

TCRdb reanalysed the 5' RACE reads using MiXCR and keeps one entry per CDR3 protein. This repertoire shows around 500,000 distinct CDR3 sequences, 11% to 15% found once; its top ten account for approximately 0.52%. With no exceptions, donors were healthy Caucasians. This clonotype came up a few times. Its matching antigen is unknown. These records were also assigned to another study, of yellow fever vaccine responses in identical twins.

Material for sequencing was CD4+ T cells sorted from blood. This TCR derives from a woman between 18 and 30 years old in good health.

For the CDR3, the DNA is TGTGCCAGCAGTGAGGAGTGGGGGCTCCCGCCGACCCAGTACTTC. Amino acids: CASSEEWGLPPTQYF. The chain links TRBV2 to TRBJ2-5; possible D gene TRBD1, 6 bases. V was cut by 3 bases and J by 7 bases, with 18 bases left in between. The CDR3 is made up of 15 amino acids. CDR1 and CDR2 (germline): SNHLY, FYNNEI. Full variable domain (remainder filled in from reference TRBV2 and TRBJ2-5): EPEVTQTPSHQVTQMGQEVILRCVPISNHLYFYWYRQILGQKVEFLVSFYNNEISEKSEIFDDQFSVERPDGSNFTLKIRSTKLEDSAMYFCASSEEWGLPPTQYFGPGTRLLVL.